Presented here are 5 T cell receptor beta chains from one specimen sequenced in a study of cytomegalovirus exposure and HLA in healthy donors. In the PCR, 60 Vbeta and 13 Jbeta primers were used. Assay: immunoSEQ multiplex PCR; the TCRdb copy retains only in-frame clones and omits some. The profile shows 95,000 to 150,000 clones, around 66% of them singletons. The sample was PBMCs. The receptors shown here come from a man aged 18 to 35 in good health and CMV-seronegative.

This chain joins TRBV30 and TRBJ1-2; tentative D call: TRBD1 (5 bases). The V and J ends lost 2 bases and 5 bases respectively, with 15 bases between them. This CDR3 region has 14 residues. Germline CDR1 GTSNPN, CDR2 SVGIG (reference sequence). The CDR3, as DNA: TGTGCCTGGAGTCTAGCGGAGGGGCGATATGGCTACACCTTC. This sequence encodes CAWSLAEGRYGYTF.

The rearrangement uses TRBV7-2 and TRBJ1-4; D is uncertain. The V and J ends lost 1 base and 7 bases respectively, with 10 bases between them. The CDR3 has 14 residues. CDR1 SGHTA and CDR2 FQGNSA come from the germline V gene. CDR3 loop: CASSLEVVGEKLFF. CDR3 coding DNA: TGTGCCAGCAGCTTAGAAGTTGTCGGTGAAAAACTGTTTTTT.

The chain has TRBV12-5 and TRBJ2-3; TRBD2 agrees at 7 bases. The CDR3 consists of 15 residues. The germline CDR1 and CDR2 sequences are LGHNT and FRNRAP. V shed 1 base, J shed 4 bases, and the junction held 5 bases outside the gene matches. The CDR3 DNA is TGTGCTAGTGGTTTGGGGCTAGCGGTCCCAGATACGCAGTATTTT. This codes for CASGLGLAVPDTQYF.

The chain links TRBV9 to TRBJ1-3, with D unresolved. Germline loops: CDR1 SGDLS, CDR2 YYNGEE. V dropped 6 bases and J dropped 3 bases, with 13 bases sitting between them. This CDR3 spans 14 amino acids. CDR3 loop: CASNPGGNGNTIYF. The CDR3 DNA is TGTGCCAGCAATCCGGGAGGAAATGGAAACACCATATATTTT.

The V call is TRBV28, the J call TRBJ1-5; D is ambiguous. The CDR3 length is 17 residues. Deletions cut 7 bases from V and 0 bases from J, with 19 bases between. Germline V gene lookup returns CDR1 MDHEN and CDR2 SYDVKM. CDR3 DNA sequence: TGTGCCAGCAAAACCTCCATGGGAGGCTATAGCAATCAGCCCCAGCATTTT. Its protein is CASKTSMGGYSNQPQHF.